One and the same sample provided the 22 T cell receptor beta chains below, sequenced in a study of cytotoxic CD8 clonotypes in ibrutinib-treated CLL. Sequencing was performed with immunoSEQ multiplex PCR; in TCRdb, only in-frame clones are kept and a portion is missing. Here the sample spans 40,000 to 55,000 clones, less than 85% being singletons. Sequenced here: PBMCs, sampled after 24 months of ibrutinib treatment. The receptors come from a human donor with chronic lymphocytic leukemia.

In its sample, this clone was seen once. As DNA, the CDR3 is TGTGCCAGCAGTGCCCGGGACAGAAGGGATGGCTACACCTTC. Translated, it gives CASSARDRRDGYTF. V and J are TRBV2 and TRBJ1-2; TRBD1 agrees at 7 bases. Per the germline V gene, CDR1 is SNHLY and CDR2 is FYNNEI. There are 14 residues in the CDR3. The V segment lost 4 bases and the J segment 6 bases; nucleotides outside the gene matches: 8.

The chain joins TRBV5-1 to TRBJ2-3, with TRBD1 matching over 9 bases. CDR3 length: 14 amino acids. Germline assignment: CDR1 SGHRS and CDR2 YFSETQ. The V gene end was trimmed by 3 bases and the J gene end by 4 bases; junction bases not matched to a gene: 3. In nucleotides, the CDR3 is TGCGCCAGCAGCTCGGACAGGGGCGCAGATACGCAGTATTTT. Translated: CASSSDRGADTQYF.

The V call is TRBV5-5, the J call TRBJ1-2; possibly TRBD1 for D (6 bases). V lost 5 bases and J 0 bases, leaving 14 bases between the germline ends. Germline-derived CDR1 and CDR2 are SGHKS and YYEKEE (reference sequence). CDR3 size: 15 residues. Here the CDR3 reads CASSPQGQANYGYTF. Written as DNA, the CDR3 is TGTGCCAGCAGTCCTCAGGGGCAAGCTAACTATGGCTACACCTTC.

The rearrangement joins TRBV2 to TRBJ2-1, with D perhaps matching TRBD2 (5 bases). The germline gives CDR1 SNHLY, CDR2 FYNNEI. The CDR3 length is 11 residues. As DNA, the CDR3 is TGTGTCACTAGTGCAGTCAATGAGCAGTTCTTC. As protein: CVTSAVNEQFF.

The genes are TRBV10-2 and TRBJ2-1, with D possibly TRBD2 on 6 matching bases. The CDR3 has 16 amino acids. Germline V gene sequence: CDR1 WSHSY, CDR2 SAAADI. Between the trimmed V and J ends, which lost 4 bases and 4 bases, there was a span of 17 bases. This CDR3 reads CASSAFRLDYYNEQFF. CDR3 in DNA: TGCGCCAGCAGTGCCTTTAGACTAGACTATTACAATGAGCAGTTCTTC.

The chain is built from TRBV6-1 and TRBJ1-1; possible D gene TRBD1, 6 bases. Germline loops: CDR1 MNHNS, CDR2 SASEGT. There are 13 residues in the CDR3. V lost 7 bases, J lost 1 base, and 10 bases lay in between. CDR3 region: CASNIQGNTEAFF. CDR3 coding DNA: TGTGCCAGCAACATACAGGGGAACACTGAAGCTTTCTTT.

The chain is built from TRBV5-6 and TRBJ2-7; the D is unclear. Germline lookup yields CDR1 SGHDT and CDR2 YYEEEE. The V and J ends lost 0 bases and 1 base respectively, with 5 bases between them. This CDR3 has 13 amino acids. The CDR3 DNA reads TGTGCCAGCAGCTTGGCACTATCCTACGAGCAGTACTTC. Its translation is CASSLALSYEQYF.

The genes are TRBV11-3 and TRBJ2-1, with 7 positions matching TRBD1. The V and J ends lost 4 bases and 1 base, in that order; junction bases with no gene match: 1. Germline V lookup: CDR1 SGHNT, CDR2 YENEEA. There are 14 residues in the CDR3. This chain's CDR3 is CASSSGQSYNEQFF. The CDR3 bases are TGTGCCAGCAGCTCGGGACAGTCCTACAATGAGCAGTTCTTC.

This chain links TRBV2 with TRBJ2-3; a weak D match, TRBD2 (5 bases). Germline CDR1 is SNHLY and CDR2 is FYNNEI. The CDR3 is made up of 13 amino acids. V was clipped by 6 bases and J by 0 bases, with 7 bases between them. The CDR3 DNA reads TGTGCCAGCAGAAGGACTAGCACAGATACGCAGTATTTT. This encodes CASRRTSTDTQYF.

The CDR3 region has the DNA TGTGCCAGCAGACCCACTCTTAACACCGGGGAGCTGTTTTTT. It specifies CASRPTLNTGELFF. V and J are TRBV7-7 and TRBJ2-2; D not resolved. The CDR3 sequence is 14 residues long. Germline V gives CDR1 SSHAT, CDR2 FNYEAQ (reference sequence). V lost 6 bases to trimming and J lost 2 bases, with 10 bases between them.

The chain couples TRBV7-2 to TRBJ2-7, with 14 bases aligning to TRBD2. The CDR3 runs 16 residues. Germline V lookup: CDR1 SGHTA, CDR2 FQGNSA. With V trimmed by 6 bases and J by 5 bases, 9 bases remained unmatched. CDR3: CASSSGLAGERDEQYF. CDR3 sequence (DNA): TGTGCCAGCAGTTCGGGACTAGCGGGAGAGAGGGACGAGCAGTACTTC.

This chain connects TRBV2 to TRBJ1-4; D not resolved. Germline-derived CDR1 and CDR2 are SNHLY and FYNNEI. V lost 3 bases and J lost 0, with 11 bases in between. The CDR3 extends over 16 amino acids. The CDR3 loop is CASSDSRFATNEKLFF. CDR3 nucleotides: TGTGCCAGCAGTGATTCCAGGTTCGCAACTAATGAAAAACTGTTTTTT.

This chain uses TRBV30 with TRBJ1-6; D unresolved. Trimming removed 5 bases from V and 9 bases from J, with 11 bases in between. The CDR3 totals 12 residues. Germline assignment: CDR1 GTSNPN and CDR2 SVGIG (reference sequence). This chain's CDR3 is CAWSRTASPLHF. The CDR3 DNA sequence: TGTGCCTGGTCACGGACGGCTTCACCCCTCCACTTT.

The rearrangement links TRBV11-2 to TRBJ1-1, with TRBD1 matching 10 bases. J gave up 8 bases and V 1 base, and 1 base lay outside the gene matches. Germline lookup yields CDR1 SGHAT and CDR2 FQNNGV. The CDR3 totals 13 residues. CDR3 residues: CASSLGTGGEAFF. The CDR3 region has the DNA TGTGCCAGCAGCTTAGGGACAGGGGGAGAAGCTTTCTTT.

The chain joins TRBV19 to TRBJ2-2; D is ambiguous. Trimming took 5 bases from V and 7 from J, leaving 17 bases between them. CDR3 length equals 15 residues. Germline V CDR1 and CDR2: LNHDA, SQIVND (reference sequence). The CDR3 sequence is CASSVGHPQGGELFF. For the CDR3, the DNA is TGTGCCAGTAGTGTAGGCCACCCGCAAGGCGGGGAGCTGTTTTTT. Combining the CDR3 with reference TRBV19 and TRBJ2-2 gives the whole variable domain DGGITQSPKYLFRKEGQNVTLSCEQNLNHDAMYWYRQDPGQGLRLIYYSQIVNDFQKGDIAEGYSVSREKKESFPLTVTSAQKNPTAFYLCASSVGHPQGGELFFGEGSRLTVL.

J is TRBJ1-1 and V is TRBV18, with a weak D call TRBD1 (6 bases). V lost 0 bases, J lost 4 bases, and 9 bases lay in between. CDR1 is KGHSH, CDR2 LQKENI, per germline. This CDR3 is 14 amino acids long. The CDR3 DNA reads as TGTGCCAGCTCACCACCGGCAGGGGCCACTGAAGCTTTCTTT. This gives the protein CASSPPAGATEAFF.

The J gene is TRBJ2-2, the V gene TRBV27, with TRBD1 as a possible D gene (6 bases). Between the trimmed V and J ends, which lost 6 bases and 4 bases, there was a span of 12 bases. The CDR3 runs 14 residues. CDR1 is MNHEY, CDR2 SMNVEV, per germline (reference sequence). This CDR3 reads CASSHRAGTGELFF. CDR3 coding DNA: TGTGCCAGCAGCCACAGGGCGGGCACCGGGGAGCTGTTTTTT.

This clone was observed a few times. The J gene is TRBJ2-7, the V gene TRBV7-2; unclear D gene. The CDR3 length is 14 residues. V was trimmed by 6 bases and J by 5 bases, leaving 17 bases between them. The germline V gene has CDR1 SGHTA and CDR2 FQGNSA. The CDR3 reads CASRPDIISDEQYF. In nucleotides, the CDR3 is TGTGCCAGCAGGCCAGATATAATATCGGACGAGCAGTACTTC.

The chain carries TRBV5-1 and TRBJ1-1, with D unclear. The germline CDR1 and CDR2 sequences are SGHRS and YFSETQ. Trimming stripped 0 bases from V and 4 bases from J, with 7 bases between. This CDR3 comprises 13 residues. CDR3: CASSLERATEAFF. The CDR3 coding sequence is TGCGCCAGCAGCTTGGAAAGGGCCACTGAAGCTTTCTTT.

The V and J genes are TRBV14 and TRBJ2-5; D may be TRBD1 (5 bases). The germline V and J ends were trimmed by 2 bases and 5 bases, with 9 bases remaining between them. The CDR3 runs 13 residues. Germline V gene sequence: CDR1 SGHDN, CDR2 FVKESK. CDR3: CASSQSSGETQYF. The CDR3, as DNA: TGTGCCAGCAGCCAATCGTCAGGGGAGACCCAGTACTTC.

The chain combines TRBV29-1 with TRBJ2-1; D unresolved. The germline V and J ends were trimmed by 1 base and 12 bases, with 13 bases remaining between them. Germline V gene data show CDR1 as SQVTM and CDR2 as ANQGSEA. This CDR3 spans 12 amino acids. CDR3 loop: CSVEGNSHSQFF. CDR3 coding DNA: TGCAGCGTTGAAGGAAACAGTCATTCGCAGTTCTTC.

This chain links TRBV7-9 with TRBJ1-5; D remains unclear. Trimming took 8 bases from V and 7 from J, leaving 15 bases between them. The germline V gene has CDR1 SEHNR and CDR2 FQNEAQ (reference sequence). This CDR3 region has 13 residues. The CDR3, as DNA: TGTGCCAGCCGGGAAGGGTTGGAACAGCCCCAGCATTTT. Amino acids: CASREGLEQPQHF.